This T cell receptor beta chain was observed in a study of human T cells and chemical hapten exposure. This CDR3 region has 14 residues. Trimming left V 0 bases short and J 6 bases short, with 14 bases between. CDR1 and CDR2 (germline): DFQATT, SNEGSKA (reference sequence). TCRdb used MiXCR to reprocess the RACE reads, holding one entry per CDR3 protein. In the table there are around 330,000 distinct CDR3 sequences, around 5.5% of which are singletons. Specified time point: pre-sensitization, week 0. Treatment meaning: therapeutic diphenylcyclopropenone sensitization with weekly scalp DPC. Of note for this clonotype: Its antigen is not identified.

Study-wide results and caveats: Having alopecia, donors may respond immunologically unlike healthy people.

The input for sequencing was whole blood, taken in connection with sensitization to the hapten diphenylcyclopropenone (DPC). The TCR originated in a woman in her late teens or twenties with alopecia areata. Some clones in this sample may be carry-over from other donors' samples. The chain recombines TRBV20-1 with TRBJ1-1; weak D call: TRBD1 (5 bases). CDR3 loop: CSARDFLRGPEAFF. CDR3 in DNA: TGCAGTGCTAGAGATTTTCTTAGGGGCCCTGAAGCTTTCTTT.